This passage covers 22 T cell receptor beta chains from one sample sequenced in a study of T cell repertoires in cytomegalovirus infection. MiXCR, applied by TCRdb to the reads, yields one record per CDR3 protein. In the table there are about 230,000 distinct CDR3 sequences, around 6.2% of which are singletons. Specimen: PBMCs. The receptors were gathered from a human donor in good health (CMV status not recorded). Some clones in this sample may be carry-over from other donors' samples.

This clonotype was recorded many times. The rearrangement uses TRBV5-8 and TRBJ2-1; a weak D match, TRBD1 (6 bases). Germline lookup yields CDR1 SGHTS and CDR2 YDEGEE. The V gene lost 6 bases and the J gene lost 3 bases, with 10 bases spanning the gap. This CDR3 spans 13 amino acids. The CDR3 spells CASNTGFYNEQFF. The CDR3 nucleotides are TGTGCCAGCAACACAGGGTTCTACAATGAGCAGTTCTTC.

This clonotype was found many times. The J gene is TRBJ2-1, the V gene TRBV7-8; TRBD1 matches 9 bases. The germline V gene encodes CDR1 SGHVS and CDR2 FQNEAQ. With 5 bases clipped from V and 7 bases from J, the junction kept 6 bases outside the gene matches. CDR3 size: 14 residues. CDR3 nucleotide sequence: TGTGCCAGCAGCGACCGGGACAGGGCGAATGAGCAGTTCTTC. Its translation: CASSDRDRANEQFF. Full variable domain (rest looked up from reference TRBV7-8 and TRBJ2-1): GAGVSQSPRYKVAKRGQDVALRCDPISGHVSLFWYQQALGQGPEFLTYFQNEAQLDKSGLPSDRFFAERPEGSVSTLKIQRTQQEDSAVYLCASSDRDRANEQFFGPGTRLTVL.

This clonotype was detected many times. The CDR3 protein is CASSERGQLNNEQFF. The CDR3 DNA reads TGTGCCAGCAGTGAAAGGGGGCAGTTAAACAATGAGCAGTTCTTC. The chain couples TRBV2 to TRBJ2-1; the match to TRBD1 covers 7 bases. V gave up 2 bases and J gave up 5 bases; unmatched junction bases: 6. CDR3 length: 15 amino acids. CDR1 and CDR2 from the germline V gene are SNHLY and FYNNEI.

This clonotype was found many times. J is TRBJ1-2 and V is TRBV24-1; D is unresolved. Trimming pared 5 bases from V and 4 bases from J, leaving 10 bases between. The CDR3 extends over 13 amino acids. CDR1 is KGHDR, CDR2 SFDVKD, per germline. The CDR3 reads CATSGAEGYGYTF. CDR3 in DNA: TGTGCCACCAGTGGCGCGGAGGGCTATGGCTACACCTTC.

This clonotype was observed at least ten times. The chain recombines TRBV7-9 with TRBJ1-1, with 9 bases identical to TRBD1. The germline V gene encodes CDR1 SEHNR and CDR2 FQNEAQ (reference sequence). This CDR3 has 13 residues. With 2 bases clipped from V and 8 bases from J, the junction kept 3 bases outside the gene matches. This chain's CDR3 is CASSLPGQGEAFF. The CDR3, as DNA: TGTGCCAGCAGCTTACCGGGACAGGGAGAAGCTTTCTTT.

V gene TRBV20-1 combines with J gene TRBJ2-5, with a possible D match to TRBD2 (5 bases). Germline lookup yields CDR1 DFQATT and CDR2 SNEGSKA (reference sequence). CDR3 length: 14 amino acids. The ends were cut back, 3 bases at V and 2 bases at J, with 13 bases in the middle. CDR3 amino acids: CSASYPTGQETQYF. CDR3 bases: TGCAGTGCTAGTTACCCCACGGGGCAAGAGACCCAGTACTTC.

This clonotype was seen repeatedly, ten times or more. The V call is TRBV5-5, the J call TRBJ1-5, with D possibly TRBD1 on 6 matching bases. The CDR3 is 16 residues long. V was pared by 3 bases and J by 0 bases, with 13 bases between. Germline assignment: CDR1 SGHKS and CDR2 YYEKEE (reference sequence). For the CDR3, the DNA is TGTGCCAGCAGCTGGACAGTAACGGATAGCAATCAGCCCCAGCATTTT. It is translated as CASSWTVTDSNQPQHF. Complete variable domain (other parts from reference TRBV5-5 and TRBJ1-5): DAGVTQSPTHLIKTRGQQVTLRCSPISGHKSVSWYQQVLGQGPQFIFQYYEKEERGRGNFPDRFSARQFPNYSSELNVNALLLGDSALYLCASSWTVTDSNQPQHFGDGTRLSIL.

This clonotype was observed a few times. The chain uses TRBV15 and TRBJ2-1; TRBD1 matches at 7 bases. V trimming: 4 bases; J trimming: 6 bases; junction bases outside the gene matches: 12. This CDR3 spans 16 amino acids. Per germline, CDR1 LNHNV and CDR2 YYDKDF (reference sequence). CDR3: CATSTSRQGKSNEQFF. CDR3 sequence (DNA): TGTGCCACCAGCACTAGTCGACAGGGCAAGAGCAATGAGCAGTTCTTC.

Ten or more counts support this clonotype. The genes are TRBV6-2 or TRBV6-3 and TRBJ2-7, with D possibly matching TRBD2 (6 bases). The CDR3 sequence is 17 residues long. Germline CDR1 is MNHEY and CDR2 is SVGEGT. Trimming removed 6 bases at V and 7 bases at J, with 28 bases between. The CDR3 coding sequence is TGTGCCAGCAGCTGGACTCCCCGGGGGTACCGGAGTTCGGAGCAGTACTTC. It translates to CASSWTPRGYRSSEQYF.

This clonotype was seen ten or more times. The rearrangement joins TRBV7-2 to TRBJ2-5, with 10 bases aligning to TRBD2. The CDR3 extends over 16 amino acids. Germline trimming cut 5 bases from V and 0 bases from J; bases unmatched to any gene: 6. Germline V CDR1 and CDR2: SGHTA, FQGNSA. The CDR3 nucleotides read TGTGCCAGCAGCGACGGGACTAGCGTTAACCAAGAGACCCAGTACTTC. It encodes CASSDGTSVNQETQYF.

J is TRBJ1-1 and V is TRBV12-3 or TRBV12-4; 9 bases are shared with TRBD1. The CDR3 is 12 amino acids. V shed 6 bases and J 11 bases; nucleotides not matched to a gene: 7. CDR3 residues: CASRPGQGRAFF. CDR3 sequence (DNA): TGTGCCAGCAGACCAGGACAGGGGAGGGCTTTCTTT.

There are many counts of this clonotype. The CDR3: CSARIAGFPTDTQYF. CDR3 DNA: TGCAGTGCTAGAATAGCGGGGTTTCCCACAGATACGCAGTATTTT. This rearrangement joins TRBV20-1 to TRBJ2-3; the match to TRBD2 covers 8 bases. CDR1 DFQATT and CDR2 SNEGSKA come from the germline V gene (reference sequence). J was trimmed by 2 bases and V by 2 bases; bases with no gene match: 6. There are 15 residues in the CDR3.

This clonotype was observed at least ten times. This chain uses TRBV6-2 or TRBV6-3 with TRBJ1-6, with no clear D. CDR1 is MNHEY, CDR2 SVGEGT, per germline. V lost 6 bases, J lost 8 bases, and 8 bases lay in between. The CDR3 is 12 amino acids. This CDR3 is CASSRRDSPLHF. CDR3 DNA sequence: TGTGCCAGCAGCAGACGGGATTCACCCCTCCACTTT.

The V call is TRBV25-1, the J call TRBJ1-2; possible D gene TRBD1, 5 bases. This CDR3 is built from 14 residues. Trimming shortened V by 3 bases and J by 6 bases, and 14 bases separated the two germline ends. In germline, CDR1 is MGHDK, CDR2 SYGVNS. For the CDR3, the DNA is TGTGCCAGCAGTGAGGGACCATCCCCCAATGGCTACACCTTC. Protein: CASSEGPSPNGYTF.

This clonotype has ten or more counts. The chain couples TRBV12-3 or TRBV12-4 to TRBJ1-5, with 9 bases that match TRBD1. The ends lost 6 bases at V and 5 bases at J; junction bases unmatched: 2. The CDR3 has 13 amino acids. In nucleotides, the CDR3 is TGTGCCAGCAGGGGACAGGGATATCAGCCCCAGCATTTT. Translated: CASRGQGYQPQHF.

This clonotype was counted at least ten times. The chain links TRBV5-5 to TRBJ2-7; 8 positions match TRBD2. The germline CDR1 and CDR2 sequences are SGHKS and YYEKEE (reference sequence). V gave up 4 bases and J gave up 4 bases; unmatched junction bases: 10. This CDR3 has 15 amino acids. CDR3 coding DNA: TGTGCCAGCAGCCCTCACGCCGCGGGGGGATACGAGCAGTACTTC. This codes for CASSPHAAGGYEQYF. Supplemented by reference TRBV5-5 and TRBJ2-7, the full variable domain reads DAGVTQSPTHLIKTRGQQVTLRCSPISGHKSVSWYQQVLGQGPQFIFQYYEKEERGRGNFPDRFSARQFPNYSSELNVNALLLGDSALYLCASSPHAAGGYEQYFGPGTRLTVT.

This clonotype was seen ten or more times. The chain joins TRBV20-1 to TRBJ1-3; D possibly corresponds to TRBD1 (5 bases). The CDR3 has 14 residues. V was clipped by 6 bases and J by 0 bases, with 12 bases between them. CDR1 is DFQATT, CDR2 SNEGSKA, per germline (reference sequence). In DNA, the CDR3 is TGCAGTGCCCCCGGGGCGAGCTCTGGAAACACCATATATTTT. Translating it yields CSAPGASSGNTIYF.

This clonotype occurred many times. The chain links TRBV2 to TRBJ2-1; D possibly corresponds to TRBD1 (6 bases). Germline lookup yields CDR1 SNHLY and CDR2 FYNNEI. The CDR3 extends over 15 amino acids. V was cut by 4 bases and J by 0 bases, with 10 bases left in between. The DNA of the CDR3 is TGTGCCAGCAGTGCGGACAGCAGCTCCTACAATGAGCAGTTCTTC. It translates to CASSADSSSYNEQFF.

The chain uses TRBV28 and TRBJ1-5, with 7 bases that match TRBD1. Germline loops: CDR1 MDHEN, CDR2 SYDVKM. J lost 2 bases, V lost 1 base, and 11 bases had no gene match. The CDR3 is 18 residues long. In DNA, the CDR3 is TGTGCCAGCAGTTTATCCCCGGTCAGGCAGGGGGGCAATCAGCCCCAGCATTTT. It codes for CASSLSPVRQGGNQPQHF.

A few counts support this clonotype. For the CDR3, the DNA is TGTGCCAGTAGTCACAGGTCAATGAACACTGAAGCTTTCTTT. Encoded protein: CASSHRSMNTEAFF. The chain joins TRBV19 to TRBJ1-1, with TRBD1 as a possible D gene (5 bases). CDR1 is LNHDA, CDR2 SQIVND, per germline (reference sequence). The CDR3 is 14 amino acids. The V gene lost 5 bases and the J gene lost 0 bases, with 10 bases spanning the gap.

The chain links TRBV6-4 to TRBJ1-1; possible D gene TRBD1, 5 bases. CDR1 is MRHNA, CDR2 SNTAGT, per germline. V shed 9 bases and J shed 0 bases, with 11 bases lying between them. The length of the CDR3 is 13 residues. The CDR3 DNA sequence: TGTGCCAGTAGGTACAGGATGAACACTGAAGCTTTCTTT. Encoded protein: CASRYRMNTEAFF.

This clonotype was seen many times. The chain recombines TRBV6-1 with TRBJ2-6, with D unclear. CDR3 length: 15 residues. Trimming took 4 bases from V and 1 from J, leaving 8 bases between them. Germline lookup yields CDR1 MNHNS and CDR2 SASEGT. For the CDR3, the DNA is TGTGCCAGCAGTGCGGACGCTTCTGGGGCCAACGTCCTGACTTTC. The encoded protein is CASSADASGANVLTF.